This T cell receptor beta chain was captured by sequencing in a study of blood T cells in healthy people across ages. At least 6 micrograms of total RNA were extracted per sample. V lost 1 base to trimming and J lost 0 bases, with 9 bases between them. The CDR3 is 14 amino acids. The V gene's germline CDR1 is GTSNPN and CDR2 SVGIG (reference sequence). The sample holds one count of this clonotype. Together with a sample-barcoded 5' primer, a J-beta primer mix was included in a second PCR lasting about 7 to 11 cycles. MiXCR was run by TCRdb on the 5' RACE reads, yielding one entry per CDR3 protein. This sample has about 930,000 distinct CDR3 sequences, with almost 30% found just once. The same data also contributed to another study, on T cells of mothers and their children. That source adds: Every microgram of extracted RNA entered cDNA synthesis, around 1.5 ug per 15 ul.

The sequenced sample consisted of blood. The origin of this receptor is a middle-aged woman in good health. The chain uses TRBV30 and TRBJ1-2, with D unclear. CDR3 sequence: CAWSADTSNYGYTF. The DNA of the CDR3 is TGTGCCTGGAGTGCCGACACCTCTAACTATGGCTACACCTTC.